Presented here are 8 T cell receptor beta chains from one specimen sequenced in a study of CXCR3-negative and CXCR3-positive naive CD8 T cells (dated by TCRdb to the late 2010s). Instrument used: NextSeq 550. The Human TCR Profiling Kit (MiLaboratory) was used to make UMI-labeled 5' RACE TRB cDNA libraries. Following reprocessing of the reads by TCRdb, the data hold one row per CDR3 protein sequence and no DNA is available. The data table for this sample lists 100,000 to 150,000 distinct CDR3 sequences. The ten top clones hold roughly 0.3% of the sample. Material for sequencing was naive CXCR3- CD8+ T cells from blood. Interpreted using the paper, the cell subset or site label stands for: CD45RO-CCR7+CD27+CD95- naive CD8+ T cells lacking CXCR3 (TNR3-). Receptors originate from a human donor in good health. Some clones in this sample may be carry-over from other donors' samples.

The chain carries TRBV4-1 and TRBJ2-1; checking the TCRdb D call of TRBD2 is not possible without DNA. This CDR3 region has 16 residues. In germline, CDR1 is MGHRA, CDR2 YSYEKL. CDR3 amino acids: CASSPYHSSGVNEQFF.

The V call is TRBV27, the J call TRBJ2-7. Germline V gene sequence: CDR1 MNHEY, CDR2 SMNVEV (reference sequence). The CDR3 totals 14 residues. The CDR3: CASSLKAGPYEQYF.

The chain has TRBV11-1 and TRBJ1-1. This CDR3 contains 13 residues. Germline assignment: CDR1 SGHAT and CDR2 FQDESV (reference sequence). CDR3 sequence: CASSPRVLTEAFF.

The chain uses TRBV3-1 and TRBJ2-7; the TCRdb call, TRBD2, lacks DNA for checking. The germline V gene encodes CDR1 LGHDT and CDR2 YNNKEL (reference sequence). There are 15 residues in the CDR3. CDR3 amino acids: CASSQVAGGLYEQYF.

The V call is TRBV7-6, the J call TRBJ2-1; the TRBD1 assignment by TCRdb is unverifiable without DNA. This CDR3 spans 17 amino acids. Germline lookup yields CDR1 SGHVS and CDR2 FNYEAQ. The chain's CDR3 is CASSFGLQQGSYNEQFF.

V and J are TRBV9 and TRBJ2-1; TCRdb gives TRBD1 as the D gene, but with no DNA this cannot be confirmed. This CDR3 is built from 14 residues. CDR1 and CDR2 (germline): SGDLS, YYNGEE. The CDR3 protein is CARDRWEYFDEQFF.

The chain couples TRBV27 to TRBJ2-5; without DNA, the TCRdb call of TRBD2 cannot be checked. The CDR3 consists of 16 residues. Looked up from germline, CDR1 is MNHEY and CDR2 is SMNVEV (reference sequence). This CDR3 reads CASSLLLAGGLETQYF.

V usage is TRBV19 and J usage is TRBJ2-7; TCRdb calls TRBD1, which cannot be checked without DNA. Germline V gene data show CDR1 as LNHDA and CDR2 as SQIVND (reference sequence). The CDR3 covers 15 residues. CDR3 sequence: CASSIGTGGTYEQYF.